This T cell receptor beta chain comes out of a study of cytomegalovirus exposure and HLA in healthy donors. Study at large: Inside one of the first data releases sat some 85 million unique TCRs taken from HLA-typed donors.

Researchers ran the PCR with 60 Vbeta and 13 Jbeta primers. Repertoires were generated with immunoSEQ multiplex PCR, while TCRdb's copy carries only in-frame clones and drops some. Here the sample spans under 200,000 clones, 80% being singletons. This CDR3 has 15 residues. With V trimmed by 0 bases and J by 3 bases, 2 bases remained unmatched. Germline CDR1 and CDR2: LGHNA and YSLEER. This clone was seen once. The sequence came from a man aged 40-55 years in good health and CMV-seronegative. The chain has TRBV4-3 and TRBJ1-2, with 9 bases that match TRBD1. The sample comprised PBMCs. CDR3 protein: CASSQDGTGYYGYTF. The CDR3 nucleotides are TGCGCCAGCAGCCAAGATGGGACAGGGTACTATGGCTACACCTTC.